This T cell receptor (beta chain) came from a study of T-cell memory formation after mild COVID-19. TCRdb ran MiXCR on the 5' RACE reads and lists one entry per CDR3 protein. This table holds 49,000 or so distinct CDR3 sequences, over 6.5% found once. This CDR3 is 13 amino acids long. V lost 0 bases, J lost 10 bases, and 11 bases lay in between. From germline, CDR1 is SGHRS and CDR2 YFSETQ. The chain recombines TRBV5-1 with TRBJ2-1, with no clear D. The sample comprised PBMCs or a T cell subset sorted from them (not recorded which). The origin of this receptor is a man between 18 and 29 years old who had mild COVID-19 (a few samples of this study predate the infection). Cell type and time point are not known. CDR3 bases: TGCGCCAGCAGCTTGGAGGCCCTGGGGGAGCAGTTCTTC. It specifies CASSLEALGEQFF.